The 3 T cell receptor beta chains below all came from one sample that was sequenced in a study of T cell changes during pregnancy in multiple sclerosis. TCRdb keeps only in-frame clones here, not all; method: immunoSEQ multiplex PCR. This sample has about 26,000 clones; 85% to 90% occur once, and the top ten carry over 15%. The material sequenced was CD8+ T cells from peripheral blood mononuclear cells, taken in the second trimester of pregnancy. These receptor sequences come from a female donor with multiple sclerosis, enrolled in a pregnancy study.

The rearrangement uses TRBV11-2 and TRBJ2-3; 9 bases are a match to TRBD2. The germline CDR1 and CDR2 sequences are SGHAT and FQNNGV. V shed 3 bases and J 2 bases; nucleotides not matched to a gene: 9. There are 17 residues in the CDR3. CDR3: CASSFGASGTFTDTQYF. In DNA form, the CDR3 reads TGTGCCAGCAGCTTTGGGGCTAGCGGGACCTTCACAGATACGCAGTATTTT.

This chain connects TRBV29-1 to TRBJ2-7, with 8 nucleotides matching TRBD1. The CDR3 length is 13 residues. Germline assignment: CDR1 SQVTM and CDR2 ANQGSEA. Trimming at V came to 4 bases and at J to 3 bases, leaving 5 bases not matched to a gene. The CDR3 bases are TGCAGCGTTGGACAGGGGCTTCTCTACGAGCAGTACTTC. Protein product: CSVGQGLLYEQYF.

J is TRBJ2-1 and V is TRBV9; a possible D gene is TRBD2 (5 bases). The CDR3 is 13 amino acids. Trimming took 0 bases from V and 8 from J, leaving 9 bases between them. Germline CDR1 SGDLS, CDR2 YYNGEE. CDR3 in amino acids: CASSVEWGDEQFF. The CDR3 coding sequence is TGTGCCAGCAGCGTAGAATGGGGAGATGAGCAGTTCTTC.